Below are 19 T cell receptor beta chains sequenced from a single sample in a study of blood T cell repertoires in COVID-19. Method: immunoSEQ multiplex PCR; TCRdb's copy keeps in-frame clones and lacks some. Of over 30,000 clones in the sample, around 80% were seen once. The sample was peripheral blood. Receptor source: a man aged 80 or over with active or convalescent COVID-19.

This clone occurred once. The CDR3 sequence: CASSRDRVGAEAFF. The CDR3 coding sequence is TGTGCCAGCAGTAGGGACAGGGTAGGGGCTGAAGCTTTCTTT. The rearrangement joins TRBV6-5 to TRBJ1-1; 9 bases line up with TRBD1. CDR1 MNHEY and CDR2 SVGAGI come from the germline V gene. CDR3 length: 14 amino acids. J was trimmed by 6 bases and V by 5 bases; bases with no gene match: 7.

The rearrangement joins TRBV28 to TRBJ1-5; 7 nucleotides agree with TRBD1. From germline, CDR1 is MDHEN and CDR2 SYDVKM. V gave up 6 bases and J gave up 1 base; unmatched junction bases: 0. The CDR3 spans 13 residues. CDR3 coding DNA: TGTGCCAGCAGCAGGGGGAGCAATCAGCCCCAGCATTTT. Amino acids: CASSRGSNQPQHF.

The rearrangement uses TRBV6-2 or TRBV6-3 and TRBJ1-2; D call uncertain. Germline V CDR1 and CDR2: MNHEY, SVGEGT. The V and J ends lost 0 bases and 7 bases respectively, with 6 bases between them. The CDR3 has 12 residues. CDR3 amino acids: CASSYSRVGYTF. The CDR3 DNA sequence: TGTGCCAGCAGTTACTCGAGAGTTGGCTACACCTTC.

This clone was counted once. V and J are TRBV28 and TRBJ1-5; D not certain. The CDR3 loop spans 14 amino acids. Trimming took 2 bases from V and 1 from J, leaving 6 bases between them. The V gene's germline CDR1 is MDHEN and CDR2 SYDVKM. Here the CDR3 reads CASSLGVSNQPQHF. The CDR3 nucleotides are TGTGCCAGCAGTTTAGGAGTAAGCAATCAGCCCCAGCATTTT.

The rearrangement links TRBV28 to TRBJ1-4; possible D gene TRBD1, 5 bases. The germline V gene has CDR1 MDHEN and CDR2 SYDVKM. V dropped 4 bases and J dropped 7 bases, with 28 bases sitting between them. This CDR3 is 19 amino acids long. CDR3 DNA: TGTGCCAGCAGTTCATTCCGAGCTGCTCAGGGTCTCCTGTCTGAAAAACTGTTTTTT. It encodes CASSSFRAAQGLLSEKLFF.

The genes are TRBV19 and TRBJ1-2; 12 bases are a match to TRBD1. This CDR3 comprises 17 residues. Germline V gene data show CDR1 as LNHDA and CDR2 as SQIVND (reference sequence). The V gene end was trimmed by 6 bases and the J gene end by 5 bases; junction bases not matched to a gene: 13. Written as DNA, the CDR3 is TGTGCCAGTAGCCATACCGGGACAGGGGGCCGGGGGTATGGCTACACCTTC. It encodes CASSHTGTGGRGYGYTF.

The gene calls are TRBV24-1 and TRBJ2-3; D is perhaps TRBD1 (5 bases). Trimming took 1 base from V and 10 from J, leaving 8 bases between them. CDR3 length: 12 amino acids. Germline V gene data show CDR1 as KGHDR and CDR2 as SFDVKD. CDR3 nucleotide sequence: TGTGCCACCAGTGATTTAAGGGGTGCGCAGTATTTT. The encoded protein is CATSDLRGAQYF.

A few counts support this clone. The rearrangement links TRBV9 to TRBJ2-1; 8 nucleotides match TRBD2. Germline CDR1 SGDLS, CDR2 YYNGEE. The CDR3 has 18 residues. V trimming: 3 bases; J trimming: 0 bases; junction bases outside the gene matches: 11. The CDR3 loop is CASSERPGGLSSYNEQFF. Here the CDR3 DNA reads TGTGCCAGCAGCGAGAGGCCGGGGGGGTTAAGCTCCTACAATGAGCAGTTCTTC.

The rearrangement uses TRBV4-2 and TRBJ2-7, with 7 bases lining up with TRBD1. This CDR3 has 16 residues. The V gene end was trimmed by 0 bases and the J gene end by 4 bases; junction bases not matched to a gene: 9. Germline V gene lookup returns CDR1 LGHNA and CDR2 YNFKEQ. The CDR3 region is CASSQEAGTEAYEQYF. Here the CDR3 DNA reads TGTGCCAGCAGCCAAGAGGCAGGGACAGAAGCTTACGAGCAGTACTTC.

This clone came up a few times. The chain's CDR3 is CASSQVFPSGVGEKLFF. CDR3 coding DNA: TGCGCCAGCAGCCAAGTTTTCCCTTCGGGGGTTGGTGAAAAACTGTTTTTT. The chain uses TRBV4-1 and TRBJ1-4, with D perhaps TRBD1 (5 bases). The CDR3 covers 17 residues. The germline V gene encodes CDR1 MGHRA and CDR2 YSYEKL. Trimming took off 1 base at V and 7 bases at J, with 19 bases between the two ends.

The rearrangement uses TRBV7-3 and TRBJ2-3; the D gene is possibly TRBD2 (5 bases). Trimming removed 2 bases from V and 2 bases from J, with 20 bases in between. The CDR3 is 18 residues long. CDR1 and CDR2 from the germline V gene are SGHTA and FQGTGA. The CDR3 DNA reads TGTGCCAGCAGCTTAGGAATCGGTGGCGGGTCGAACACAGATACGCAGTATTTT. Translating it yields CASSLGIGGGSNTDTQYF.

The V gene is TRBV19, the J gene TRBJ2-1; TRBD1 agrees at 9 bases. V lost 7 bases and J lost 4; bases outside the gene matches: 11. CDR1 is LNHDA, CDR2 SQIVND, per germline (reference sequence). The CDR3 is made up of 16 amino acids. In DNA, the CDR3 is TGTGCCAGTACCAAAAAGATGGGACAGGGTTACAATGAGCAGTTCTTC. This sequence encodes CASTKKMGQGYNEQFF. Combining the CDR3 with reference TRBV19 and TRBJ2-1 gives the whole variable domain DGGITQSPKYLFRKEGQNVTLSCEQNLNHDAMYWYRQDPGQGLRLIYYSQIVNDFQKGDIAEGYSVSREKKESFPLTVTSAQKNPTAFYLCASTKKMGQGYNEQFFGPGTRLTVL.

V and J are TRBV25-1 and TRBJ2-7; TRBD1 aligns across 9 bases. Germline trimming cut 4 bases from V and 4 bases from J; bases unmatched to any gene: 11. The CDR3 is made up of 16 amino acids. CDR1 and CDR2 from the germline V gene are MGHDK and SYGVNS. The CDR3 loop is CASSVNTGTGPYEQYF. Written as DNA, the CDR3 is TGTGCCAGCAGTGTTAATACCGGGACAGGGCCGTACGAGCAGTACTTC.

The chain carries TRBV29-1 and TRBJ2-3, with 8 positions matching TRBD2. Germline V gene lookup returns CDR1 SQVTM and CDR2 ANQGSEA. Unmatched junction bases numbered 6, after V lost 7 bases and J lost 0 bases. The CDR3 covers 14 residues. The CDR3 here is CSGRASGSTDTQYF. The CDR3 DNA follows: TGCAGCGGTCGGGCTAGCGGGAGCACAGATACGCAGTATTTT.

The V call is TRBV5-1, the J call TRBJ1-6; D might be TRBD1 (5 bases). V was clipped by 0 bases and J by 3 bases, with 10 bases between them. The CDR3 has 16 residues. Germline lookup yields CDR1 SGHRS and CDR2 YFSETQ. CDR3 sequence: CASSLGGRDYNSPLHF. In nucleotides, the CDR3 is TGCGCCAGCAGCTTGGGTGGCAGGGACTATAATTCACCCCTCCACTTT.

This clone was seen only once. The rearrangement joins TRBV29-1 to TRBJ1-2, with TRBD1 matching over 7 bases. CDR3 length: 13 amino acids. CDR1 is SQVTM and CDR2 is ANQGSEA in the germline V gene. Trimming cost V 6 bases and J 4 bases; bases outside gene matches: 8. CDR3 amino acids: CSVPTTGSYGYTF. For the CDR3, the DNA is TGCAGCGTCCCCACGACAGGGAGCTATGGCTACACCTTC.

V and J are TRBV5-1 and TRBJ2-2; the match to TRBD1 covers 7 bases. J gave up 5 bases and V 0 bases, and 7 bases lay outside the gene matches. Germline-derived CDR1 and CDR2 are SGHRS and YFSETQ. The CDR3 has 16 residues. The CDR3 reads CASSLGGTESTGELFF. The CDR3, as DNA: TGCGCCAGCAGCTTGGGGGGGACAGAATCAACCGGGGAGCTGTTTTTT.

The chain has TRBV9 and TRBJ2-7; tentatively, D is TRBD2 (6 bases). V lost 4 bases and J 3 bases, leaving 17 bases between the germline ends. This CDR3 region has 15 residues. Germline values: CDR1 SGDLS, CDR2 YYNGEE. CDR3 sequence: CASSPFGTGVYEQYF. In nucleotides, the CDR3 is TGTGCCAGCAGCCCCTTCGGAACGGGAGTCTACGAGCAGTACTTC.

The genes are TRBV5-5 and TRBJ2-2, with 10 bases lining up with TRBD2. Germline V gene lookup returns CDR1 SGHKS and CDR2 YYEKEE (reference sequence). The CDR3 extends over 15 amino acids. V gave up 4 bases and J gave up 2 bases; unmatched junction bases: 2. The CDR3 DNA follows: TGTGCCAGCAGCCGACTAGCGGGTAACACCGGGGAGCTGTTTTTT. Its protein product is CASSRLAGNTGELFF. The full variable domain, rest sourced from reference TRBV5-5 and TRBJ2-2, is DAGVTQSPTHLIKTRGQQVTLRCSPISGHKSVSWYQQVLGQGPQFIFQYYEKEERGRGNFPDRFSARQFPNYSSELNVNALLLGDSALYLCASSRLAGNTGELFFGEGSRLTVL.